This TCR beta chain was documented in a study of CD8 T cells in ankylosing spondylitis. This clonotype turned up a few times. Each CDR3 protein is one row after TCRdb ran MiXCR on the 5' RACE reads. Of 100,000 to 150,000 distinct CDR3 sequences in the sample, approximately 9.9% were seen once. Per germline, CDR1 LNHNV and CDR2 YYDKDF (reference sequence). This CDR3 region has 13 residues. The V and J ends lost 5 bases and 6 bases respectively, with 13 bases between them. The sample was blood, either unsorted or a sorted T cell fraction (not recorded which). V is TRBV15 and J is TRBJ2-5; possibly TRBD1 for D (7 bases). This receptor was identified in a male donor with ankylosing spondylitis or in good health (not recorded which). Here the CDR3 reads CATSVEGAQTQYF. CDR3 nucleotide sequence: TGTGCCACCAGCGTGGAGGGGGCTCAGACCCAGTACTTC.